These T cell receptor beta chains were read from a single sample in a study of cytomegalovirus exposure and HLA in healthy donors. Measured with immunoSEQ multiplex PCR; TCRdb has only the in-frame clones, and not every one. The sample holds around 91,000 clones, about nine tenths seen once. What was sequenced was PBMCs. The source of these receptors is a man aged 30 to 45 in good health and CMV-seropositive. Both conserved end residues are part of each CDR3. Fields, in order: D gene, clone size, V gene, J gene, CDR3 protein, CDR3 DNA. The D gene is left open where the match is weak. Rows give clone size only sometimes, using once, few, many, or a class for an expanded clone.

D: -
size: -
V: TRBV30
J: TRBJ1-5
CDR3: CAWTGSPNQPQHF
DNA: TGTGCCTGGACAGGGTCCCCCAATCAGCCCCAGCATTTT

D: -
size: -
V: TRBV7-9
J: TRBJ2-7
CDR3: CASSPGHTIYEQYF
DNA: TGTGCCAGCAGCCCTGGACATACCATCTACGAGCAGTACTTC

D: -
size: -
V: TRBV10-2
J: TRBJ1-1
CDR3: CATGRDQNTEAFF
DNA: TGCGCCACCGGGCGGGATCAGAACACTGAAGCTTTCTTT

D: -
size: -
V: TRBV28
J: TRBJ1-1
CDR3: CASSFIQQSAEAFF
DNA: TGTGCCAGCAGTTTCATCCAACAAAGCGCTGAAGCTTTCTTT

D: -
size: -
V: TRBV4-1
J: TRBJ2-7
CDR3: CASSQGLLRRGPTYEQYF
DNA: TGCGCCAGCAGCCAAGGGTTGCTTCGGAGGGGGCCAACCTACGAGCAGTACTTC

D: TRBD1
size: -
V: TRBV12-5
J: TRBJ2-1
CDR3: CASGLVLGQAYYNEQFF
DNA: TGTGCTAGTGGTTTGGTGTTAGGACAGGCCTACTACAATGAGCAGTTCTTC

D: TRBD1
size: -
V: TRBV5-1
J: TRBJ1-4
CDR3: CASSPGTGVQSEKLFF
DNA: TGCGCCAGCAGCCCCGGGACAGGGGTACAGAGTGAAAAACTGTTTTTT

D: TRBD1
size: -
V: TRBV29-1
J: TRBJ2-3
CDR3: CSVPANRGTDTQYF
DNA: TGCAGCGTCCCAGCTAACAGGGGGACAGATACGCAGTATTTT

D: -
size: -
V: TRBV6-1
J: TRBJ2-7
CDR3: CASSRDFYEQYF
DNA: TGTGCCAGCAGCAGAGACTTCTACGAGCAGTACTTC

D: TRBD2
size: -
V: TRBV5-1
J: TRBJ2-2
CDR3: CASSWTSGPGELFF
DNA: TGCGCCAGCAGCTGGACTAGCGGACCCGGGGAGCTGTTTTTT

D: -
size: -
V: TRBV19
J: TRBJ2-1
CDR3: CASSIWRSTYNEQFF
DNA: TGTGCCAGTAGTATTTGGCGGAGCACCTACAATGAGCAGTTCTTC

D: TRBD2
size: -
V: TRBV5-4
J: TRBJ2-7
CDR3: CASSLVGRGGPLNEQYF
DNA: TGTGCCAGCAGCTTGGTGGGACGGGGAGGGCCTTTGAACGAGCAGTACTTC

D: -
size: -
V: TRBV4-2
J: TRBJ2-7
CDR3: CASSQDTREVDYEQYF
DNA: TGTGCCAGCAGCCAAGATACCAGGGAAGTGGACTACGAGCAGTACTTC

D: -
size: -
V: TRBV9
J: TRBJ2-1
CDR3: CASSLASVSSYNEQFF
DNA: TGTGCCAGCAGCTTAGCTAGCGTGAGCTCCTACAATGAGCAGTTCTTC

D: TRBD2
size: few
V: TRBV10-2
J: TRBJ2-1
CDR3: CASTASGTRQFF
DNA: TGCGCCAGCACCGCTAGCGGGACCCGGCAGTTCTTC

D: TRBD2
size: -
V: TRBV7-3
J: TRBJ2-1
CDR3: CASSLGGGLDEQFF
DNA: TGTGCCAGCAGCTTGGGGGGAGGACTAGATGAGCAGTTCTTC

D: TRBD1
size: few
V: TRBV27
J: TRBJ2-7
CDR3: CASSPDRARNYEQYF
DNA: TGTGCCAGCAGCCCTGACAGGGCCCGGAACTACGAGCAGTACTTC

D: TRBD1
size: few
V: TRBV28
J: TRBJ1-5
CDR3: CASIPGQGAGNQPQHF
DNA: TGTGCCAGCATCCCTGGGCAGGGGGCCGGGAATCAGCCCCAGCATTTT

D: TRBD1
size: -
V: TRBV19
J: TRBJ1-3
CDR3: CASRGQGAPSGNTIYF
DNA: TGTGCCAGTAGAGGACAGGGGGCACCCTCTGGAAACACCATATATTTT

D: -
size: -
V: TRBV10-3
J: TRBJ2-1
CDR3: CAICPRVGNEQFF
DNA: TGTGCCATCTGTCCGAGGGTGGGGAATGAGCAGTTCTTC

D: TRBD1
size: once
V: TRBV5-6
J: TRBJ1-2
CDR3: CASSLDADRGWYGYTF
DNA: TGTGCCAGCAGCTTGGACGCTGACAGGGGATGGTATGGCTACACCTTC

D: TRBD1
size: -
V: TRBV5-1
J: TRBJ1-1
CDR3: CASSPPGGTMNTEAFF
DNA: TGCGCCAGCAGCCCCCCAGGGGGCACCATGAACACTGAAGCTTTCTTT

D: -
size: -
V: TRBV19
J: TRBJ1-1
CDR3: CASRGGVTEAFF
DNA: TGTGCCAGTAGGGGGGGGGTCACTGAAGCTTTCTTT

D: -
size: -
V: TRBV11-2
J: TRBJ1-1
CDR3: CASSLGQIEAFF
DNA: TGTGCCAGCAGCTTAGGGCAAATAGAAGCTTTCTTT

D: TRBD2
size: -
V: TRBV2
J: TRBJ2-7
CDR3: CASRLAGVEYF
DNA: TGTGCCAGCAGGTTAGCGGGAGTGGAGTACTTC

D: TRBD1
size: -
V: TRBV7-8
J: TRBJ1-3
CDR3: CASSLGTGIGNTIYF
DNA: TGTGCCAGCAGCTTAGGGACAGGGATCGGAAACACCATATATTTT

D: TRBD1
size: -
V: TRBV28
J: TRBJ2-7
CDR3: CASSLTGAGGYEQYF
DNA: TGTGCCAGCAGTTTAACAGGGGCAGGGGGCTACGAGCAGTACTTC

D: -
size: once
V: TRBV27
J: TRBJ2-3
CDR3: CASSPDSGADTQYF
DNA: TGTGCCAGCAGTCCCGATTCAGGGGCAGATACGCAGTATTTT

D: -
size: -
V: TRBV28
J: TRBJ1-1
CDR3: CASLPRWGDTEAFF
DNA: TGTGCCAGCCTCCCTAGATGGGGGGACACTGAAGCTTTCTTT

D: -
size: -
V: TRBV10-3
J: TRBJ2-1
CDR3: CAISEKGKGGAGLMNEQFF
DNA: TGTGCCATCAGTGAGAAGGGAAAGGGCGGGGCGGGTCTCATGAATGAGCAGTTCTTC

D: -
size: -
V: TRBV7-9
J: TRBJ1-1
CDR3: CASTITPGVTEAFF
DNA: TGTGCCAGCACCATAACCCCAGGGGTCACTGAAGCTTTCTTT

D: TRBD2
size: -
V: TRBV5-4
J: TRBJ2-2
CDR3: CASSLGVAGDLGELFF
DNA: TGTGCCAGCAGCTTGGGGGTAGCGGGAGATCTCGGGGAGCTGTTTTTT

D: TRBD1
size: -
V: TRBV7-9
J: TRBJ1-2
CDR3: CASSLLQGDGYTF
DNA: TGTGCCAGCAGCTTATTACAGGGGGATGGCTACACCTTC

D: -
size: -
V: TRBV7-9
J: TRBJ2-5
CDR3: CASSVRSTREETQYF
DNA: TGTGCCAGCAGCGTGAGGTCTACCCGCGAAGAGACCCAGTACTTC

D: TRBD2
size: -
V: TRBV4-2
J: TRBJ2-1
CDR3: CASSQDGTSGYNEQFF
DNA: TGTGCCAGCAGCCAAGATGGGACTAGCGGTTACAATGAGCAGTTCTTC

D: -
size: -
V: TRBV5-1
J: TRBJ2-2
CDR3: CASSGQNTGELFF
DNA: TGCGCCAGCAGCGGACAGAACACCGGGGAGCTGTTTTTT

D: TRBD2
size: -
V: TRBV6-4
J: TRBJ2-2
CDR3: CASSETSNTGELFF
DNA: TGTGCCAGCAGTGAGACTAGCAACACCGGGGAGCTGTTTTTT

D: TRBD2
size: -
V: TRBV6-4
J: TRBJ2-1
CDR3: CASSEGLAGDGEQFF
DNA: TGTGCCAGCAGTGAAGGACTAGCGGGAGATGGAGAGCAGTTCTTC

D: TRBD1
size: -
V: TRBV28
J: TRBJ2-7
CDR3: CASSFQDRGLEQYF
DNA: TGTGCCAGCAGTTTCCAGGACAGGGGGCTTGAGCAGTACTTC

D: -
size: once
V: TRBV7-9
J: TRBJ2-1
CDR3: CASSLTAGINEQFF
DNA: TGTGCCAGCAGCTTAACGGCAGGCATCAATGAGCAGTTCTTC

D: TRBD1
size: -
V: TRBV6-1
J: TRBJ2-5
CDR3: CASSRGLNGETQYF
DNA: TGTGCCAGCAGCAGGGGGCTTAACGGAGAGACCCAGTACTTC

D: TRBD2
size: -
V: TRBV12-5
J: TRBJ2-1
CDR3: CASGLPFGPSGGWAEKQFF
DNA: TGTGCTAGTGGTTTGCCCTTCGGCCCTAGCGGGGGGTGGGCTGAGAAGCAGTTCTTC

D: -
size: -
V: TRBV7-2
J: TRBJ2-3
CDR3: CASSLARLRAADTQYF
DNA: TGTGCCAGCAGCTTAGCTCGACTCAGAGCCGCAGATACGCAGTATTTT

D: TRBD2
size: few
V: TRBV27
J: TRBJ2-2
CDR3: CATSGAANTGELFF
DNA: TGTGCCACTAGCGGGGCGGCGAACACCGGGGAGCTGTTTTTT

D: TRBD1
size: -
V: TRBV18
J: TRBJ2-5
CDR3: CASSPGQGIPYQETQYF
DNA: TGTGCCAGCTCACCGGGACAGGGTATTCCGTACCAAGAGACCCAGTACTTC

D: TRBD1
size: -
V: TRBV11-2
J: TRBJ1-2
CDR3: CASSLFQGAEGYTF
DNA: TGTGCCAGCAGCTTATTTCAGGGGGCGGAGGGCTACACCTTC

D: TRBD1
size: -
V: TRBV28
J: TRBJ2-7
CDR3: CATQVRDRGKYEQYF
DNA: TGTGCCACCCAAGTCCGGGACAGGGGAAAATACGAGCAGTACTTC

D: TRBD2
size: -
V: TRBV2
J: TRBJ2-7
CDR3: CASKAGGEQYF
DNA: TGTGCCAGCAAGGCGGGAGGGGAGCAGTACTTC

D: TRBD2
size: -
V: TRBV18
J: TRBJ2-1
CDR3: CASSMGLAGGGNEQFF
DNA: TGTGCCAGCTCTATGGGACTAGCGGGAGGAGGGAATGAGCAGTTCTTC

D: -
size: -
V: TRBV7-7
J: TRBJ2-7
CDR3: CASSQGRTYEQYF
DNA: TGTGCTAGCAGTCAGGGCCGGACCTACGAGCAGTACTTC

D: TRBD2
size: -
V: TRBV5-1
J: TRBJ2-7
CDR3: CASSSTPGLAGVAYEQYF
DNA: TGCGCCAGCAGCTCGACCCCGGGACTAGCGGGAGTTGCCTACGAGCAGTACTTC

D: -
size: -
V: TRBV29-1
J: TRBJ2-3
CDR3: CSVRGGIRESADTQYF
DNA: TGCAGCGTTAGGGGTGGGATACGGGAGTCTGCAGATACGCAGTATTTT